The present entry profiles one T cell receptor beta chain with its context. Other DNA sequences in this specimen translate into the identical CDR3. These data are taken from a study of blood T cell repertoires in COVID-19. Sequencing was performed with immunoSEQ multiplex PCR; in TCRdb, only in-frame clones are kept and a portion is missing. This table has 270,000 or so clones, roughly 90% appearing once. The CDR3 totals 12 residues. In germline, CDR1 is SGHNT, CDR2 YENEEA. V lost 2 bases, J lost 5 bases, and 6 bases lay in between. The sample was PBMCs or T cells enriched from blood (not recorded which). The chain combines TRBV11-3 with TRBJ1-1, with TRBD1 as a possible D gene (5 bases). This clonotype was obtained from a woman aged 40 to 55 with acute COVID-19. The CDR3 region has the DNA TGTGCCAGCAGCTTACGGGGGACTGAAGCTTTCTTT. This codes for CASSLRGTEAFF.